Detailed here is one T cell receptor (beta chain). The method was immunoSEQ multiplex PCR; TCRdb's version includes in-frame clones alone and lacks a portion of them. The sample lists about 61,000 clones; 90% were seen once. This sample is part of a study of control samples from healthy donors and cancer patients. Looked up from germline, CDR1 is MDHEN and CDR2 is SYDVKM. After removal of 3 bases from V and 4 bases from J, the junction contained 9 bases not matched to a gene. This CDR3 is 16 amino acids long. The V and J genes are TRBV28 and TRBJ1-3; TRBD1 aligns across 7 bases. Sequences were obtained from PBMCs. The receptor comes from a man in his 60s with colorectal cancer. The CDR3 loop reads CASSFALRGVGNTIYF. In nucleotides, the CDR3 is TGTGCCAGCAGTTTCGCCCTCAGGGGGGTAGGAAACACCATATATTTT.